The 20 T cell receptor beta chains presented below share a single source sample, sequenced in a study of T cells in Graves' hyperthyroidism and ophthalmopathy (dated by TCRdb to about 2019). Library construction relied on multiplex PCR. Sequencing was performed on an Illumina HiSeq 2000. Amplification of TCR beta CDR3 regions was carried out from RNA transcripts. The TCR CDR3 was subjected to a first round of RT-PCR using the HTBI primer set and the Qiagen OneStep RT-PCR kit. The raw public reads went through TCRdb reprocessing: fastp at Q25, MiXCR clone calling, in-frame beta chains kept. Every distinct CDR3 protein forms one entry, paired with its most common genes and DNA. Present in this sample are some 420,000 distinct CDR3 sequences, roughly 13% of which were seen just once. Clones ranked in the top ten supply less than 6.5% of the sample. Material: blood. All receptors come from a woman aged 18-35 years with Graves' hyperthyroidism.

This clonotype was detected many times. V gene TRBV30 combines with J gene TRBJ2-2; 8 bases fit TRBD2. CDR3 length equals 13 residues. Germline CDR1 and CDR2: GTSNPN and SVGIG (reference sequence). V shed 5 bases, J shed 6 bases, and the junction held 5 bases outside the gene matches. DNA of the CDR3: TGTGCCTGGGCCGGGACTAGATCCGGGGAGCTGTTTTTT. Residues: CAWAGTRSGELFF.

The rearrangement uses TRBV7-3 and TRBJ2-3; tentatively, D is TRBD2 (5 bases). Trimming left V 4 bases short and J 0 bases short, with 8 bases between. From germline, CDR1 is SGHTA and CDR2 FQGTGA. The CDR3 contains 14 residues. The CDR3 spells CASSSTISTDTQYF. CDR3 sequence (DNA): TGTGCCAGCAGCTCGACTATTAGCACAGATACGCAGTATTTT. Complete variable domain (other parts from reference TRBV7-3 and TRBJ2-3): GAGVSQTPSNKVTEKGKYVELRCDPISGHTALYWYRQSLGQGPEFLIYFQGTGAADDSGLPNDRFFAVRPEGSVSTLKIQRTERGDSAVYLCASSSTISTDTQYFGPGTRLTVL.

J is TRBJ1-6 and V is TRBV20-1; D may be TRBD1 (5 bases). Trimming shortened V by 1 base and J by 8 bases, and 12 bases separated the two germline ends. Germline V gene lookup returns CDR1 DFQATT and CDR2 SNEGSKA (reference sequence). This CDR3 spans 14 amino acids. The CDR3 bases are TGCAGTGCTAGAGGGGGGTTAGGGCATTCACCCCTCCACTTT. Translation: CSARGGLGHSPLHF.

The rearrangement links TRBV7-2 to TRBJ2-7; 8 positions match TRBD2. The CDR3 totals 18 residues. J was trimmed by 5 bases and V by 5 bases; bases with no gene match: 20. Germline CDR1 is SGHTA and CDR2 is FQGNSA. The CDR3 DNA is TGTGCCAGCAGCCCCTCAGGCAGCGGGAGAGCCCGTAGCGACGAGCAGTACTTC. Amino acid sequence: CASSPSGSGRARSDEQYF.

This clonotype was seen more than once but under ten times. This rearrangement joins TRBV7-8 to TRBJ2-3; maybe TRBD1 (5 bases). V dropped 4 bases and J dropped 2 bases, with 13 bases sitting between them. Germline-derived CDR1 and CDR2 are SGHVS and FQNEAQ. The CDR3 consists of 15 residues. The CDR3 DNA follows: TGTGCCAGCAGCTCCGGCAGGGAATCCACAGATACGCAGTATTTT. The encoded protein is CASSSGRESTDTQYF.

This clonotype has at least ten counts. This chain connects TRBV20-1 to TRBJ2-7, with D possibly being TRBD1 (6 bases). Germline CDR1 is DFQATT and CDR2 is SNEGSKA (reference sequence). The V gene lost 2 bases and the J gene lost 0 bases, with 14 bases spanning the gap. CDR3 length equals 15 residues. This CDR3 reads CSARNPTGSSYEQYF. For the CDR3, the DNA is TGCAGTGCTAGAAACCCCACAGGGTCCTCCTACGAGCAGTACTTC.

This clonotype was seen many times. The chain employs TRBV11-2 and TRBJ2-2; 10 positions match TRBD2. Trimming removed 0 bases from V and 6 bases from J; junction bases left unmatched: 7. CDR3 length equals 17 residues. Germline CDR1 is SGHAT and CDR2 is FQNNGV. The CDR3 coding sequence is TGTGCCAGCAGCTTAGAGTTTACTAGCGGGAAAGCCGGGGAGCTGTTTTTT. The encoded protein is CASSLEFTSGKAGELFF.

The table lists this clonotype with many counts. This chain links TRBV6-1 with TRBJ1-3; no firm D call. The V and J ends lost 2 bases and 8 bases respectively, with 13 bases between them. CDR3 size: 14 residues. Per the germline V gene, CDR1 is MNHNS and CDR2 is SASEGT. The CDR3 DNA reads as TGTGCCAGCAGTGAAAGCGATCTATGGGACACCATATATTTT. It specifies CASSESDLWDTIYF.

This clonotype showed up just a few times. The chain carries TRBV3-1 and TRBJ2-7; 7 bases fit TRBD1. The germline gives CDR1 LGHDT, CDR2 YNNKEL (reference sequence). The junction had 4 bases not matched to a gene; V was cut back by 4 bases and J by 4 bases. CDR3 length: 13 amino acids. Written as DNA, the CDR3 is TGTGCCAGCAGCCGACAGGGATATTACGAGCAGTACTTC. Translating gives CASSRQGYYEQYF.

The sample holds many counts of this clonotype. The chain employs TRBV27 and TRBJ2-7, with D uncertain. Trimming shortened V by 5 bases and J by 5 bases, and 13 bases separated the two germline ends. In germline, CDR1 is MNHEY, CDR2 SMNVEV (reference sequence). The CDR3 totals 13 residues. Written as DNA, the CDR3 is TGTGCCAGCAGTCCCTTGGTGGGAAACGAGCAGTACTTC. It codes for CASSPLVGNEQYF.

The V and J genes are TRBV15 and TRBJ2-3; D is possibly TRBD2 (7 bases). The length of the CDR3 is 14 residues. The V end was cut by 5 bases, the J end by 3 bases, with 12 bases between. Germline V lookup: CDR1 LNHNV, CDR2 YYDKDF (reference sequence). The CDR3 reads CATSGGGLTDTQYF. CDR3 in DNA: TGTGCCACCAGCGGCGGGGGCTTGACAGATACGCAGTATTTT.

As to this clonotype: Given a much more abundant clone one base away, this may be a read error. The CDR3 loop is CASSPREQLGTQYF. The CDR3 nucleotides are TGTGCCAGCTCACCGCGGGAGCAATTGGGCACTCAGTACTTC. The chain couples TRBV18 to TRBJ2-4; 7 bases match TRBD2. Germline V gene data show CDR1 as KGHSH and CDR2 as LQKENI. After removal of 3 bases from V and 12 bases from J, the junction contained 11 bases not matched to a gene. The CDR3 sequence is 14 residues long.

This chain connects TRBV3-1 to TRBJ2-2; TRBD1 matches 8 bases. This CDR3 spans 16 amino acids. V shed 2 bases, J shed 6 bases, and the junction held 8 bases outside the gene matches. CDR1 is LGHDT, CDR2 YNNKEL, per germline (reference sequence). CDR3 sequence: CASSQKGQGGPGELFF. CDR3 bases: TGTGCCAGCAGCCAAAAAGGACAGGGTGGTCCCGGGGAGCTGTTTTTT.

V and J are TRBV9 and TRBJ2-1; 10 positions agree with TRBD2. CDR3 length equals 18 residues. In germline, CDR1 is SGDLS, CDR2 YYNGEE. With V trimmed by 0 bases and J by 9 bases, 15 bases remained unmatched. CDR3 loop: CASSVGLAGERSSLEQFF. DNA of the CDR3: TGTGCCAGCAGCGTAGGGCTAGCGGGAGAGCGGAGTTCCCTTGAGCAGTTCTTC.

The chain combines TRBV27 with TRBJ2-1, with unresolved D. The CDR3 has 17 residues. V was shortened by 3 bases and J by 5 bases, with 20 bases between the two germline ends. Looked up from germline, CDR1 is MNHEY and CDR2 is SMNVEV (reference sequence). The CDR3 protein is CASSFDKGRVFDNEQFF. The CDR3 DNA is TGTGCCAGCAGTTTCGATAAGGGCCGGGTATTTGACAATGAGCAGTTCTTC.

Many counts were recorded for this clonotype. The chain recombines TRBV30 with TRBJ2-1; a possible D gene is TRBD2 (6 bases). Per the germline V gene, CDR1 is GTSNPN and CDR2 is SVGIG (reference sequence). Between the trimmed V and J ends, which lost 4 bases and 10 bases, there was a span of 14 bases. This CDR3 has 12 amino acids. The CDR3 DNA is TGTGCCTGGACTCCTAGCGTTGGCGAGCAGTTCTTC. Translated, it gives CAWTPSVGEQFF.

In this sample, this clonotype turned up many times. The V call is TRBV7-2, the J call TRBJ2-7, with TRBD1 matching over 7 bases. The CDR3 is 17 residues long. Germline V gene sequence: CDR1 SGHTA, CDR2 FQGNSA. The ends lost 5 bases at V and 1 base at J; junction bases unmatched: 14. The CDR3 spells CASSRPLTGPTSYEQYF. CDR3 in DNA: TGTGCCAGCAGCAGACCCCTGACAGGGCCTACTTCCTACGAGCAGTACTTC.

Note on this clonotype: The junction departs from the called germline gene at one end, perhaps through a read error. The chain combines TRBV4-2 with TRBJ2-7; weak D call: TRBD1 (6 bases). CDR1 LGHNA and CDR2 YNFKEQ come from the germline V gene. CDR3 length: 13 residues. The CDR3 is CASSQEGGYEQYF. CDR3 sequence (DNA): TGCGCCAGCAGCCAGGAAGGGGGCTACGAGCAGTACTTC.

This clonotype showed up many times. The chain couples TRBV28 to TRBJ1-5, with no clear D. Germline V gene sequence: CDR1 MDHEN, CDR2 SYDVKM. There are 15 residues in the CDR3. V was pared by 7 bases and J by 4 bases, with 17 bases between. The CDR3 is CASINERRPNQPQHF. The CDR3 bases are TGTGCCAGCATTAATGAGAGGAGGCCAAATCAGCCCCAGCATTTT.

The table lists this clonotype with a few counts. The CDR3 coding sequence is TGTGCCAGTAGGGGGGGCGGGAGCAACGAGCAGTACTTC. Encoded protein: CASRGGGSNEQYF. The chain combines TRBV19 with TRBJ2-7; perhaps TRBD2 as D (7 bases). Germline V gives CDR1 LNHDA, CDR2 SQIVND (reference sequence). This CDR3 region has 13 residues. V lost 6 bases and J 5 bases, leaving 14 bases between the germline ends.